Sequencing of this T cell receptor (beta chain) was carried out in a study of tumor and adjacent non-tumor tissue in lung cancer. Across the study: Histology: about twelve adenocarcinoma, a couple of squamous cell carcinoma, 1 small cell lung cancer. Around 4 million productive TCRbeta reads were obtained per sample on average.

Three rounds of nested PCR, following a modified ARM-PCR protocol, produced the TCRbeta library. TCRdb recomputed calls from the multiplex PCR reads with MiXCR, one row per CDR3 protein. Of 60,000 or so distinct CDR3 sequences in the sample, more than 55% are singletons; the top ten hold around 33%. On this clonotype: Its target is unknown. Given the absence of the conserved phenylalanine or tryptophan at the CDR3 end, a read error is likely.

This sample's RNA came from whole unsorted tissue. Distant lung tissue was collected more than 3 cm away from the tumor edge. Donors were chemotherapy-naive, newly diagnosed lung cancer surgical patients in China, August–November 2014. This CDR3 has 15 amino acids. CDR1 is SQVTM, CDR2 ANQGSEA, per germline. Points from the study as a whole: Tumor tissue had significantly higher TCR diversity than normal lung.

This TCR came from a man aged 65-85 years with non-small cell lung cancer. The chain joins TRBV29-1 to TRBJ2-5, with D tentatively TRBD2 (5 bases). Sequencing was done on a sample of distant non-tumor lung tissue. CDR3 coding DNA: TGCAGCGCCGCGCGGAGACGGCCCCTGGAGGAGACTCAGTACTCC. Translating it yields CSAARRRPLEETQYS.